This T cell receptor beta chain was observed in a study of T-cell reconstitution after alpha-beta-depleted transplantation in children. This clonotype has just a few counts. Its antigen is unidentified. CDR1 is SNHLY, CDR2 FYNNEI, per germline. Deletions cut 4 bases from V and 0 bases from J, with 18 bases between. The CDR3 contains 18 residues. Preparation of the TCRbeta library involved a method that used unique molecular identifiers. TCRdb re-derived calls from the PCR reads in MiXCR, one entry per CDR3 protein. In the table there are approximately 210,000 distinct CDR3 sequences, roughly 18% of which are singletons. General observations from the study: Alpha-beta T cells about two months after transplant reportedly derived from several hundred expanded graft clones. From newly produced T cells came most of the T-cell counts and diversity one year after transplant.

The chain has TRBV2 and TRBJ2-2, with D possibly TRBD1 on 6 matching bases. The sequence derives from a male patient aged 2 to 10 who had a stem cell transplant for acute lymphoblastic leukemia, so the T cells may come from the graft donor. Sample: PBMCs, mostly from graft donor cells, taken 360 days after TCRalphabeta/CD19-depleted stem cell transplant. The CDR3 region has the DNA TGTGCCAGCAGTGCGGCGATCCGGGACACAACGAACACCGGGGAGCTGTTTTTT. Protein: CASSAAIRDTTNTGELFF.